Detailed here is one TCR beta chain. The sample is drawn from a study of blood T cell repertoires in COVID-19. Study context: The United States, Italy and Spain were the sources of the acute and convalescent COVID-19 samples.

As originally analysed: Estimation of nucleated cell counts relied on the amplification of reference gene primers. Clones were read by immunoSEQ multiplex PCR, and TCRdb kept only the in-frame ones, dropping some. V, J and clone size reflect that table, while D and trimming were determined from the DNA. Here the sample spans 130,000 or so clones, about 88% being singletons. The age range of participants was 18 to 89 years, with residence in about two dozen US areas. The sequencing input was PBMCs or T cells enriched from blood (not recorded which). The TCR originated in a man aged 40-49 years with acute COVID-19.

CDR3 sequence: CASSTYLAKGDNEKLFF. DNA for the CDR3: TGTGCCAGCAGCACATATTTAGCTAAAGGTGATAATGAAAAACTGTTTTTT. The genes are TRBV21-1 and TRBJ1-4. TRBV21-1 has pseudogene status. This CDR3 comprises 17 residues.